Included here is one T cell receptor beta chain sequence, with context. Its target is unknown. The sample is drawn from a study of PD-1 blockade in classical Hodgkin lymphoma. This CDR3 spans 14 amino acids. The V end lost 1 base, the J end lost 0 bases, and 8 bases lay between the germline ends. Per germline, CDR1 SGHDT and CDR2 YYEEEE. Stated time point: cycle 4 day 1 (C4D1), after six to seven weeks of nivolumab. There was relapse after autologous stem cell transplantation in every patient, and there was variation in brentuximab vedotin exposure. Isolation of CD8+ T cells from thawed PBMCs used magnetic negative selection. The patients, who had relapsed/refractory classical Hodgkin lymphoma, achieved best responses of complete response, partial response or progressive disease. Study-wide results and caveats: The causes of the repertoire differences, possibly disease activity or prior therapy, remain undefined. In CD4+ cells, TCR diversity went up significantly by C4D1, but in CD8+ cells it did not. The study found complete responders had baseline diversity similar to newly diagnosed patients.

The table came from immunoSEQ multiplex PCR; TCRdb's copy has only in-frame clones and leaves some out. The data contain more than 13,000 clones, roughly 89% of them singletons. Sequencing was performed on CD8+ T cells from blood, taken before the fourth cycle of nivolumab. This TCR was recovered from a human donor with classical Hodgkin lymphoma. The chain combines TRBV5-6 with TRBJ2-7; D unresolved. CDR3 DNA sequence: TGTGCCAGCAGCTTGCGAACGATCTCCTACGAGCAGTACTTC. This codes for CASSLRTISYEQYF.